This is a list of T cell receptor beta chains from one sample in a study of patients and donors after allogeneic stem cell transplantation. TCRdb used MiXCR to reprocess the RT-PCR reads, holding one entry per CDR3 protein. The sample includes 900,000 to 1,000,000 distinct CDR3 sequences, 15% to 20% of them seen just once. The material sequenced was blood, either unsorted or a sorted T cell fraction (not recorded which). The receptors originated from a human donor who was either an allogeneic HSCT recipient or a stem cell or donor lymphocyte infusion donor (not recorded which). It is not recorded whose cells these are; they may come from a transplant donor. The CDR3 runs from the conserved cysteine through the conserved F or W. A D gene is named only where the DNA matches it firmly. Clone size, where shown, is once, few, many, or a class for clones that have expanded.

V gene,D gene,clone size,J gene,CDR3 protein,CDR3 DNA
TRBV7-2,NA,NA,TRBJ1-1,CASSFLNPGQNTEAFF,TGTGCCAGCAGCTTTTTAAACCCGGGACAGAACACTGAAGCTTTCTTT
TRBV18,TRBD2,NA,TRBJ2-5,CASSRTSGTKETQYF,TGTGCCAGCTCCCGGACTAGCGGGACGAAAGAGACCCAGTACTTC
TRBV5-1,NA,few,TRBJ2-3,CASSLALNTDTQYF,TGCGCCAGCAGCCTGGCTCTGAACACAGATACGCAGTATTTT
TRBV20-1,TRBD2,NA,TRBJ2-5,CSAKWGGPSQETQYF,TGCAGTGCCAAGTGGGGGGGACCTTCTCAAGAGACCCAGTACTTC
TRBV13,NA,NA,TRBJ1-3,CASSQSNSGNTIYF,TGTGCCAGCAGCCAGTCTAATTCTGGAAACACCATATATTTT
TRBV11-3,NA,NA,TRBJ2-7,CASRQGTYEQYF,TGTGCCAGCAGGCAGGGTACGTACGAGCAGTACTTC
TRBV30,TRBD1,NA,TRBJ1-3,CAWGQGSGNTIYF,TGTGCCTGGGGACAGGGCTCTGGAAACACCATATATTTT
TRBV6-1,NA,NA,TRBJ2-3,CASSGNRVGTQYF,TGTGCCAGCAGTGGCAACAGGGTAGGGACGCAGTATTTT
TRBV10-3,TRBD2,many,TRBJ2-7,CAISERVLAGSGEQYF,TGTGCCATCAGTGAGAGGGTTCTAGCGGGATCTGGTGAGCAGTACTTC
TRBV27,TRBD1,NA,TRBJ2-2,CASRDRPNTGELFF,TGTGCCAGCAGGGACAGGCCTAACACCGGGGAGCTGTTTTTT
TRBV4-1,TRBD2,NA,TRBJ2-3,CASSGRERTSRVDTQYF,TGCGCCAGCAGCGGGCGGGAGCGAACCTCGCGGGTAGATACGCAGTATTTT
TRBV6-1,NA,few,TRBJ2-3,CASSPRGDPTNTQYF,TGTGCCAGCAGTCCAAGGGGGGACCCCACCAATACGCAGTATTTT
TRBV5-5,TRBD1,NA,TRBJ2-7,CATSPGTGMVEQYF,TGTGCCACCTCCCCCGGGACAGGGATGGTCGAGCAGTACTTC
TRBV27,TRBD1,NA,TRBJ1-1,CASSFLRGGTEAFF,TGTGCCAGCAGTTTCCTCAGGGGGGGAACTGAAGCTTTCTTT
TRBV3-1,NA,NA,TRBJ2-5,CASSPYRVGETQYF,TGTGCCAGCAGCCCCTACAGGGTAGGAGAGACCCAGTACTTC
TRBV10-3,NA,few,TRBJ1-1,CATDGGGKAFF,TGTGCCACAGACGGGGGGGGCAAAGCTTTCTTT
TRBV20-1,NA,few,TRBJ2-6,CSATRADSSSGANVLTF,TGCAGTGCTACTCGGGCGGACAGTAGCTCTGGGGCCAACGTCCTGACTTTC
TRBV10-3,TRBD2,few,TRBJ2-2,CAIRGGLAESGELFF,TGTGCCATCAGGGGGGGACTAGCGGAGTCCGGGGAGCTGTTTTTT
TRBV9,NA,few,TRBJ2-2,CASRGQINTGELFF,TGTGCCAGCAGAGGACAGATAAACACCGGGGAGCTGTTTTTT
TRBV9,TRBD2,NA,TRBJ2-5,CASSVDPPSGIQETQYF,TGTGCCAGCAGCGTAGACCCCCCTAGCGGGATCCAAGAGACCCAGTACTTC
TRBV24-1,NA,NA,TRBJ2-5,CATGGGVRETQYF,TGTGCCACCGGAGGGGGGGTGCGGGAGACCCAGTACTTC
TRBV12-3/TRBV12-4,NA,many,TRBJ2-7,CASSLVGDSSYEQYF,TGTGCCAGCAGTTTAGTGGGGGATAGCTCCTACGAGCAGTACTTC
TRBV9,NA,NA,TRBJ2-7,CASSRSGTDSYEQYF,TGTGCCAGCAGCCGATCCGGGACGGACTCCTACGAGCAGTACTTC
TRBV2,TRBD2,NA,TRBJ2-3,CASSEIFGRQDTQYF,TGTGCCAGCAGTGAAATTTTCGGGAGGCAGGATACGCAGTATTTT
TRBV4-2,NA,few,TRBJ2-1,CASSLDESYNEQFF,TGTGCCAGCAGCCTCGACGAGTCCTACAATGAGCAGTTCTTC
TRBV6-1,NA,few,TRBJ2-1,CASRSPRGHNEQFF,TGTGCCAGCAGATCCCCTCGGGGACACAATGAGCAGTTCTTC
TRBV6-1,TRBD2,few,TRBJ2-3,CASSEQAGGSTDTQYF,TGTGCCAGCAGTGAACAGGCGGGAGGTAGCACAGATACGCAGTATTTT